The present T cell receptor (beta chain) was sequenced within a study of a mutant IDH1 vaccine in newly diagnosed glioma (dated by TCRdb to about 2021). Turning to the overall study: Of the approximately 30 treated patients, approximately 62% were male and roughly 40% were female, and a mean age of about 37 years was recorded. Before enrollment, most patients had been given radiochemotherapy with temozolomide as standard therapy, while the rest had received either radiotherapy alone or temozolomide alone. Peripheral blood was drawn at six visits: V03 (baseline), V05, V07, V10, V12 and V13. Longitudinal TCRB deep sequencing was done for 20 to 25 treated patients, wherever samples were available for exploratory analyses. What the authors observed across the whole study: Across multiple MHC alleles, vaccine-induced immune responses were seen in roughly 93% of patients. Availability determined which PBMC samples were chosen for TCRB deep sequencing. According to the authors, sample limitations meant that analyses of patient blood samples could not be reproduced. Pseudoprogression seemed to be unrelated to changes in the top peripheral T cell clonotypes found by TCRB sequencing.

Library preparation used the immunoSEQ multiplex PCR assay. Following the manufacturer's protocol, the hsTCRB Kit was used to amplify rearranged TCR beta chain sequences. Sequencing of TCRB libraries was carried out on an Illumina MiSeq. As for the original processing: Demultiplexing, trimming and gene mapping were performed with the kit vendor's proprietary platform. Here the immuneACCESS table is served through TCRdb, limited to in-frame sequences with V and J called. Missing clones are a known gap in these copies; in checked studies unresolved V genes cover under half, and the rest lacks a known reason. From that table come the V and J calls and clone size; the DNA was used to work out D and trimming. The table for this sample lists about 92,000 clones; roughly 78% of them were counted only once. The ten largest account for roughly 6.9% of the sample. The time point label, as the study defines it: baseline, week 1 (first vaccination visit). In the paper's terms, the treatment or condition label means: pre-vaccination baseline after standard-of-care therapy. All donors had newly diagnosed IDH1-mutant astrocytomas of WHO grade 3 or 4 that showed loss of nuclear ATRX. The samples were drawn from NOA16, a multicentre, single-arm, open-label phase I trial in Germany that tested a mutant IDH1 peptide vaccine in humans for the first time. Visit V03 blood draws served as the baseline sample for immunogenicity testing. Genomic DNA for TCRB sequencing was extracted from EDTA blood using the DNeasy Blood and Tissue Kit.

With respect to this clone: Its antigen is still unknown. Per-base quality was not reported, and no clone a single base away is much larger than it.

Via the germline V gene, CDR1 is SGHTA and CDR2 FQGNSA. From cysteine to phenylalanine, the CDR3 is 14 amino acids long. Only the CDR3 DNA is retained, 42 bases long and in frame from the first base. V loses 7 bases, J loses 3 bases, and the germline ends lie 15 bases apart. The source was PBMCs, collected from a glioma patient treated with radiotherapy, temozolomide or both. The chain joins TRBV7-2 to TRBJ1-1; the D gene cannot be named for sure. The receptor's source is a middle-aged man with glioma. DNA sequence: TGTGCCAGCACACACACCTTAGATTACACTGAAGCTTTCTTT. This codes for CASTHTLDYTEAFF.